What follows describes a single T cell receptor (beta chain). Germline V gene lookup returns CDR1 SEHNR and CDR2 FQNEAQ (reference sequence). This CDR3 comprises 15 residues. Germline trimming cut 1 base from V and 5 bases from J; bases unmatched to any gene: 4. This specimen comes from a study of T cell responses to AZD1222 COVID-19 vaccine. Pooled samples include second doses given at about 4 or 12 weeks. TCRdb keeps only in-frame clones here, not all; method: immunoSEQ multiplex PCR. The table has around 110,000 clones, nearly 90% seen once. J is TRBJ2-3 and V is TRBV7-9, with TRBD1 matching 9 bases. The sample was peripheral blood, taken 28 days after the second AZD1222 dose. This receptor was taken from an adult who received the AZD1222 COVID-19 vaccine. The CDR3 DNA reads as TGTGCCAGCAGCTTAGGTGGGACAGGGCAAGATACGCAGTATTTT. Amino acids: CASSLGGTGQDTQYF.